These 26 T cell receptor beta chains came from one sample sequenced in a study of blood T cell repertoires in COVID-19. Data came from immunoSEQ multiplex PCR; TCRdb stores just in-frame clones and leaves some out. The table includes 200,000 or so clones, around 80% detected once. The sequencing sample was made of peripheral blood. The receptors were gathered from an older woman with acute or convalescent COVID-19.

The chain couples TRBV28 to TRBJ2-3, with D unresolved. This CDR3 is built from 13 residues. Germline V gives CDR1 MDHEN, CDR2 SYDVKM. Trimming removed 4 bases at V and 0 bases at J, with 5 bases between. CDR3 DNA: TGTGCCAGCAGTTCTATGAGCACAGATACGCAGTATTTT. Encoded protein: CASSSMSTDTQYF.

V usage is TRBV15 and J usage is TRBJ1-5; the D is unclear. Germline V gene data show CDR1 as LNHNV and CDR2 as YYDKDF (reference sequence). CDR3 size: 17 residues. Trimming shortened V by 1 base and J by 0 bases, and 13 bases separated the two germline ends. CDR3 residues: CATSRARGGNSNQPQHF. The CDR3 nucleotides are TGTGCCACCAGCAGAGCTCGGGGTGGTAATAGCAATCAGCCCCAGCATTTT.

The V gene is TRBV6-9, the J gene TRBJ1-1, with unresolved D. CDR3 size: 12 residues. V shed 6 bases and J shed 3 bases, with 8 bases lying between them. Germline-derived CDR1 and CDR2 are MNHGY and SVAAGI. CDR3 sequence reads: CASSLDYTEAFF. In DNA, the CDR3 is TGTGCCAGCAGCCTCGACTACACTGAAGCTTTCTTT.

This chain joins TRBV19 and TRBJ2-1; 8 nucleotides align to TRBD1. J was trimmed by 2 bases and V by 1 base; bases with no gene match: 4. The germline V gene has CDR1 LNHDA and CDR2 SQIVND (reference sequence). The CDR3 is made up of 16 amino acids. CDR3 protein: CASSIVGDRPYNEQFF. CDR3 nucleotides: TGTGCCAGTAGTATAGTGGGGGACAGGCCCTACAATGAGCAGTTCTTC. Drawing the rest from reference TRBV19 and TRBJ2-1, the complete variable domain is DGGITQSPKYLFRKEGQNVTLSCEQNLNHDAMYWYRQDPGQGLRLIYYSQIVNDFQKGDIAEGYSVSREKKESFPLTVTSAQKNPTAFYLCASSIVGDRPYNEQFFGPGTRLTVL.

The chain recombines TRBV7-8 with TRBJ1-2; 9 bases agree with TRBD1. CDR3 length: 15 amino acids. Looked up from germline, CDR1 is SGHVS and CDR2 is FQNEAQ. V shed 0 bases and J 7 bases; nucleotides not matched to a gene: 6. CDR3 loop: CASSLAGQGWAGYTF. The CDR3 nucleotides read TGTGCCAGCAGCTTAGCGGGACAGGGATGGGCTGGCTACACCTTC.

The chain recombines TRBV5-1 with TRBJ2-5; TRBD2 matches at 10 bases. CDR1 is SGHRS, CDR2 YFSETQ, per germline. This CDR3 contains 16 residues. Losses at the gene ends were 4 bases for V and 2 bases for J; bases not matched to a gene: 8. CDR3 DNA: TGCGCCAGCAGCCCCACGGTACTAGCGGGACAAGAGACCCAGTACTTC. It translates to CASSPTVLAGQETQYF.

The CDR3 loop reads CASSYSSHLETQYF. CDR3 DNA: TGTGCCAGCAGTTACTCTTCCCATTTGGAGACCCAGTACTTC. This chain joins TRBV6-6 and TRBJ2-5, with no clear D. Trimming took off 0 bases at V and 5 bases at J, with 10 bases between the two ends. Germline V gene data show CDR1 as MNHNY and CDR2 as SVGAGI (reference sequence). CDR3 length: 14 amino acids.

The chain combines TRBV15 with TRBJ1-2; D may be TRBD1 (5 bases). In germline, CDR1 is LNHNV, CDR2 YYDKDF (reference sequence). V shed 0 bases and J shed 5 bases, with 16 bases lying between them. This CDR3 has 16 residues. This chain's CDR3 is CATSRDRGGRSYGYTF. CDR3 DNA sequence: TGTGCCACCAGCAGAGATCGGGGGGGAAGGAGTTATGGCTACACCTTC.

This CDR3 is CASSDHLQDEQFF. In DNA, the CDR3 is TGTGCCAGCAGTGACCACTTACAGGATGAGCAGTTCTTC. V usage is TRBV2 and J usage is TRBJ2-1, with D possibly matching TRBD1 (5 bases). Germline CDR1 reads SNHLY; CDR2 reads FYNNEI. The CDR3 is made up of 13 amino acids. V gave up 3 bases and J gave up 8 bases, with 11 bases separating them. Complete variable domain (other parts from reference TRBV2 and TRBJ2-1): EPEVTQTPSHQVTQMGQEVILRCVPISNHLYFYWYRQILGQKVEFLVSFYNNEISEKSEIFDDQFSVERPDGSNFTLKIRSTKLEDSAMYFCASSDHLQDEQFFGPGTRLTVL.

This sequence joins TRBV3-1 (or the pseudogene TRBV3-2) and TRBJ1-2; possible D gene TRBD1, 6 bases. Germline V gene data show CDR1 as LGHDT and CDR2 as YNNKEL (reference sequence). CDR3 length equals 13 residues. Trimming took 0 bases from V and 8 from J, leaving 10 bases between them. CDR3 coding DNA: TGTGCCAGCAGCCAAGATGGGGGGGCGGGCTACACCTTC. Its protein is CASSQDGGAGYTF.

The V call is TRBV27, the J call TRBJ2-5, with 9 bases that match TRBD1. Germline-derived CDR1 and CDR2 are MNHEY and SMNVEV (reference sequence). The V segment lost 6 bases and the J segment 5 bases; nucleotides outside the gene matches: 4. The CDR3 runs to 13 residues. Written as DNA, the CDR3 is TGTGCCAGCAGAGGACAGGGGCAGGAGACCCAGTACTTC. Residues: CASRGQGQETQYF.

This clone came up a few times. The chain recombines TRBV9 with TRBJ2-3; 8 bases agree with TRBD2. Germline-derived CDR1 and CDR2 are SGDLS and YYNGEE. CDR3 size: 15 residues. Trimming removed 3 bases from V and 2 bases from J; junction bases left unmatched: 5. Here the CDR3 reads CASSAGGAVTDTQYF. For the CDR3, the DNA is TGTGCCAGCAGCGCCGGGGGGGCAGTCACAGATACGCAGTATTTT.

The rearrangement joins TRBV18 to TRBJ2-5, with 8 bases matching TRBD1. Trimming took 3 bases from V and 5 from J; bases not matched to a gene: 5. The length of the CDR3 is 14 residues. CDR1 is KGHSH, CDR2 LQKENI, per germline. DNA of the CDR3: TGTGCCAGCTCACCCCAGGGGGCTGGGGAGACCCAGTACTTC. Its translation: CASSPQGAGETQYF.

This sequence joins TRBV5-1 and TRBJ2-1, with 10 bases identical to TRBD2. Germline CDR1 is SGHRS and CDR2 is YFSETQ. After removal of 4 bases from V and 10 bases from J, the junction contained 11 bases not matched to a gene. The CDR3 is 15 amino acids. The CDR3 DNA is TGCGCCAGCAGCGCCTCTAGCGGGGGTTTTGGGGAGCAGTTCTTC. As protein: CASSASSGGFGEQFF. Using reference TRBV5-1 and TRBJ2-1 for the parts outside the CDR3, the full variable domain is KAGVTQTPRYLIKTRGQQVTLSCSPISGHRSVSWYQQTPGQGLQFLFEYFSETQRNKGNFPGRFSGRQFSNSRSEMNVSTLELGDSALYLCASSASSGGFGEQFFGPGTRLTVL.

The chain links TRBV7-2 to TRBJ2-7; TRBD2 aligns across 10 bases. This CDR3 spans 17 amino acids. The germline V gene encodes CDR1 SGHTA and CDR2 FQGNSA. V lost 0 bases to trimming and J lost 0 bases; unmatched junction nucleotides: 5. The CDR3 bases are TGTGCCAGCAGCTTAGCGAGACTAGCGGGCTTCTCCTACGAGCAGTACTTC. Translation: CASSLARLAGFSYEQYF.

CDR3 amino acids: CASKEGARRNEQFF. The CDR3 DNA follows: TGTGCCAGTAAAGAGGGGGCCCGTCGTAATGAGCAGTTCTTC. The rearrangement links TRBV19 to TRBJ2-1, with 7 bases matching TRBD1. V trimming: 7 bases; J trimming: 7 bases; junction bases outside the gene matches: 10. Germline V gene data show CDR1 as LNHDA and CDR2 as SQIVND (reference sequence). This CDR3 has 14 residues. Drawing the rest from reference TRBV19 and TRBJ2-1, the complete variable domain is DGGITQSPKYLFRKEGQNVTLSCEQNLNHDAMYWYRQDPGQGLRLIYYSQIVNDFQKGDIAEGYSVSREKKESFPLTVTSAQKNPTAFYLCASKEGARRNEQFFGPGTRLTVL.

The chain carries TRBV28 and TRBJ2-7, with TRBD1 matching 10 bases. Unmatched junction bases numbered 7, after V lost 7 bases and J lost 4 bases. CDR1 MDHEN and CDR2 SYDVKM come from the germline V gene. CDR3 length equals 14 residues. The CDR3: CASKGQGFLYEQYF. The CDR3 DNA reads as TGTGCCAGCAAGGGACAGGGGTTCCTATACGAGCAGTACTTC. Combining the CDR3 with reference TRBV28 and TRBJ2-7 gives the whole variable domain DVKVTQSSRYLVKRTGEKVFLECVQDMDHENMFWYRQDPGLGLRLIYFSYDVKMKEKGDIPEGYSVSREKKERFSLILESASTNQTSMYLCASKGQGFLYEQYFGPGTRLTVT.

J is TRBJ2-2 and V is TRBV28; TRBD1 aligns across 10 bases. This CDR3 contains 16 residues. The V and J ends lost 10 bases and 4 bases, in that order; junction bases with no gene match: 12. Germline CDR1 reads MDHEN; CDR2 reads SYDVKM. CDR3 amino acids: CATKSGTGAFTGELFF. Here the CDR3 DNA reads TGTGCCACGAAATCCGGGACAGGGGCTTTCACCGGGGAGCTGTTTTTT. Together with reference TRBV28 and TRBJ2-2, the CDR3 gives the full variable domain: DVKVTQSSRYLVKRTGEKVFLECVQDMDHENMFWYRQDPGLGLRLIYFSYDVKMKEKGDIPEGYSVSREKKERFSLILESASTNQTSMYLCATKSGTGAFTGELFFGEGSRLTVL.

The gene calls are TRBV28 and TRBJ2-3, with 12 positions matching TRBD2. V was pared by 5 bases and J by 4 bases, with 4 bases of the junction left unmatched. CDR1 is MDHEN, CDR2 SYDVKM, per germline. The CDR3 is 15 residues long. The CDR3 nucleotides are TGTGCCAGCAGTCCTAGCGGGAGGGCCGCAGATACGCAGTATTTT. Its protein product is CASSPSGRAADTQYF.

Only one count was recorded for this clone. The gene calls are TRBV11-2 and TRBJ1-1; D is unclear. Germline-derived CDR1 and CDR2 are SGHAT and FQNNGV. This CDR3 contains 13 residues. Trimming took off 6 bases at V and 5 bases at J, with 13 bases between the two ends. CDR3 in DNA: TGTGCCAGCAGACTAGACTCTGTTACTGAAGCTTTCTTT. Translated, it gives CASRLDSVTEAFF.

This chain uses TRBV11-2 with TRBJ1-1; 8 bases are shared with TRBD1. The CDR3 has 16 residues. V shed 5 bases and J 4 bases; nucleotides not matched to a gene: 12. Germline V gene data show CDR1 as SGHAT and CDR2 as FQNNGV. In nucleotides, the CDR3 is TGTGCCAGCAGCCTCGGGACAGGCGGAGGGACCACTGAAGCTTTCTTT. Its translation: CASSLGTGGGTTEAFF.

This clone has a handful of counts. The CDR3 sequence is CSVREGSYNEQFF. CDR3 bases: TGCAGCGTTCGCGAGGGCTCCTACAATGAGCAGTTCTTC. The chain employs TRBV29-1 and TRBJ2-1; maybe TRBD2 (5 bases). V dropped 5 bases and J dropped 0 bases, with 8 bases sitting between them. The CDR3 runs 13 residues. Germline-derived CDR1 and CDR2 are SQVTM and ANQGSEA.

V is TRBV28 and J is TRBJ1-2; D is perhaps TRBD1 (5 bases). Trimming stripped 10 bases from V and 4 bases from J, with 16 bases between. Germline values: CDR1 MDHEN, CDR2 SYDVKM. This CDR3 comprises 13 residues. CDR3 region: CATEPQGGYGYTF. The CDR3 DNA reads as TGTGCCACAGAACCCCAGGGCGGCTATGGCTACACCTTC.

The rearrangement links TRBV5-6 to TRBJ2-5, with a possible D match to TRBD2 (5 bases). This CDR3 contains 15 residues. Trimming shortened V by 0 bases and J by 1 base, and 10 bases separated the two germline ends. Germline V gene data show CDR1 as SGHDT and CDR2 as YYEEEE. CDR3 residues: CASSLGAGSQETQYF. The CDR3, as DNA: TGTGCCAGCAGCTTGGGTGCGGGCTCCCAAGAGACCCAGTACTTC.

J is TRBJ1-1 and V is TRBV14; possibly TRBD1 for D (5 bases). Trimming shortened V by 1 base and J by 3 bases, and 21 bases separated the two germline ends. CDR1 SGHDN and CDR2 FVKESK come from the germline V gene. The CDR3 is made up of 18 amino acids. CDR3 protein: CASSQGGGFSWSDTEAFF. The CDR3 DNA is TGTGCCAGCAGCCAAGGGGGGGGGTTCTCGTGGTCGGACACTGAAGCTTTCTTT. Using reference TRBV14 and TRBJ1-1 for the parts outside the CDR3, the full variable domain is EAGVTQFPSHSVIEKGQTVTLRCDPISGHDNLYWYRRVMGKEIKFLLHFVKESKQDESGMPNNRFLAERTGGTYSTLKVQPAELEDSGVYFCASSQGGGFSWSDTEAFFGQGTRLTVV.

This chain joins TRBV7-3 and TRBJ2-3, with D uncertain. The V gene's germline CDR1 is SGHTA and CDR2 FQGTGA. The CDR3 length is 13 residues. Trimming cost V 5 bases and J 4 bases, with 10 bases left between them. The DNA for the CDR3 is TGTGCCAGCAGCGCAAATCTAGCAGATACGCAGTATTTT. Protein: CASSANLADTQYF.